The 28 T cell receptor beta chains given below trace back to one sample, sequenced in a study of blood T cell repertoires in COVID-19. Here immunoSEQ multiplex PCR was the method, and the copy in TCRdb shows in-frame clones only, minus some. The table includes approximately 250,000 clones, about 89% detected once. The sequenced sample consisted of PBMCs or T cells enriched from blood (not recorded which). Receptor source: a woman aged 25 to 39 who had recovered from COVID-19.

This clone came up once. The V gene is TRBV5-6, the J gene TRBJ2-7; 10 bases match TRBD1. J was trimmed by 1 base and V by 4 bases; bases with no gene match: 5. Germline values: CDR1 SGHDT, CDR2 YYEEEE. The CDR3 is made up of 15 amino acids. DNA for the CDR3: TGTGCCAGCAGCATCCCGGGACAGGGGTCCTACGAGCAGTACTTC. Encoded protein: CASSIPGQGSYEQYF.

The rearrangement links TRBV5-1 to TRBJ2-1; D possibly corresponds to TRBD1 (6 bases). Germline values: CDR1 SGHRS, CDR2 YFSETQ. The CDR3 has 19 residues. V lost 2 bases and J 5 bases, leaving 26 bases between the germline ends. The CDR3 reads CASSFVGVSLLGDNNEQFF. DNA for the CDR3: TGCGCCAGCAGCTTCGTGGGGGTTTCCCTACTTGGGGACAACAATGAGCAGTTCTTC.

The chain recombines TRBV3-1 (or the pseudogene TRBV3-2) with TRBJ2-3, with D perhaps matching TRBD2 (6 bases). V was shortened by 4 bases and J by 6 bases, with 20 bases between the two germline ends. This CDR3 is built from 16 residues. Germline CDR1 and CDR2: LGHDT and YNNKEL (reference sequence). CDR3 sequence (DNA): TGTGCCAGCAGCCCATCGAAGGGGACTGCCGCCGATACGCAGTATTTT. Its protein product is CASSPSKGTAADTQYF.

This sequence joins TRBV28 and TRBJ2-1; TRBD2 matches at 11 bases. The CDR3 length is 15 residues. The germline gives CDR1 MDHEN, CDR2 SYDVKM. V shed 2 bases, J shed 10 bases, and the junction held 7 bases outside the gene matches. CDR3 residues: CASSLVLAGEDEQFF. The DNA of the CDR3 is TGTGCCAGCAGTTTAGTACTAGCGGGAGAAGACGAGCAGTTCTTC.

The rearrangement uses TRBV30 and TRBJ1-2; D may be TRBD1 (6 bases). This CDR3 has 13 amino acids. Germline CDR1 is GTSNPN and CDR2 is SVGIG (reference sequence). V dropped 3 bases and J dropped 7 bases, with 15 bases sitting between them. CDR3 in amino acids: CAWSPTRGAGYTF. The CDR3, as DNA: TGTGCCTGGAGCCCGACTCGGGGGGCTGGCTACACCTTC. Full variable domain (remainder filled in from reference TRBV30 and TRBJ1-2): SQTIHQWPATLVQPVGSPLSLECTVEGTSNPNLYWYRQAAGRGLQLLFYSVGIGQISSEVPQNLSASRPQDRQFILSSKKLLLSDSGFYLCAWSPTRGAGYTFGSGTRLTVV.

The chain employs TRBV28 and TRBJ1-1; 11 bases are a match to TRBD1. V trimming: 3 bases; J trimming: 1 base; junction bases outside the gene matches: 22. This CDR3 region has 22 residues. Germline CDR1 MDHEN, CDR2 SYDVKM. CDR3 region: CASSFDTPRDRGGKSRNTEAFF. DNA for the CDR3: TGTGCCAGCAGTTTCGATACCCCTCGGGACAGGGGGGGAAAGTCCCGGAACACTGAAGCTTTCTTT.

The gene calls are TRBV5-4 and TRBJ2-5; 8 bases are shared with TRBD1. Germline values: CDR1 SGHNT, CDR2 YYREEE (reference sequence). The CDR3 is made up of 15 amino acids. Trimming at V came to 2 bases and at J to 5 bases, leaving 8 bases not matched to a gene. The chain's CDR3 is CASSFSQGASETQYF. In DNA, the CDR3 is TGTGCCAGCAGCTTTAGCCAGGGGGCGAGTGAGACCCAGTACTTC. The variable domain in full, with the rest retrieved from reference TRBV5-4 and TRBJ2-5, is ETGVTQSPTHLIKTRGQQVTLRCSSQSGHNTVSWYQQALGQGPQFIFQYYREEENGRGNFPPRFSGLQFPNYSSELNVNALELDDSALYLCASSFSQGASETQYFGPGTRLLVL.

The chain recombines TRBV5-1 with TRBJ1-2; 9 bases line up with TRBD1. Germline V gives CDR1 SGHRS, CDR2 YFSETQ. The CDR3 sequence is 17 residues long. With 4 bases clipped from V and 4 bases from J, the junction kept 14 bases outside the gene matches. CDR3 protein: CASSPRTGTGYAYGYTF. In DNA form, the CDR3 reads TGCGCCAGCAGCCCCAGAACCGGGACAGGGTATGCCTATGGCTACACCTTC.

This chain joins TRBV6-2 or TRBV6-3 and TRBJ1-5; D is perhaps TRBD1 (5 bases). Trimming stripped 1 base from V and 4 bases from J, with 14 bases between. Per germline, CDR1 MNHEY and CDR2 SVGEGT. This CDR3 comprises 16 residues. CDR3 coding DNA: TGTGCCAGCAGTTACTTGATGTTGACAGCAAATCAGCCCCAGCATTTT. Its translation: CASSYLMLTANQPQHF.

The rearrangement uses TRBV5-4 and TRBJ1-4; 10 bases match TRBD1. Germline V gives CDR1 SGHNT, CDR2 YYREEE (reference sequence). The CDR3 has 14 amino acids. Trimming at V came to 3 bases and at J to 7 bases, leaving 3 bases not matched to a gene. The CDR3 here is CASSSGQGFEKLFF. Written as DNA, the CDR3 is TGTGCCAGCAGCTCGGGACAGGGGTTTGAAAAACTGTTTTTT.

The chain combines TRBV4-3 with TRBJ1-4; 9 bases are a match to TRBD1. CDR3 length: 17 residues. J lost 8 bases, V lost 0 bases, and 10 bases had no gene match. Germline CDR1 and CDR2: LGHNA and YSLEER. The CDR3 region is CASSQDGLGTGKEKLFF. In DNA form, the CDR3 reads TGCGCCAGCAGCCAAGATGGGTTGGGGACAGGGAAAGAAAAACTGTTTTTT.

The J gene is TRBJ2-5, the V gene TRBV5-1; no reliable D call. The CDR3 runs 13 residues. Germline-derived CDR1 and CDR2 are SGHRS and YFSETQ. Deletions cut 4 bases from V and 7 bases from J, with 14 bases between. The DNA of the CDR3 is TGCGCCAGCAGCCCTGATGGAGACGGGACCCAGTACTTC. Translation gives CASSPDGDGTQYF.

This chain uses TRBV27 with TRBJ2-7, with D maybe TRBD2 (5 bases). V was cut by 6 bases and J by 5 bases, with 20 bases left in between. This CDR3 has 15 residues. Germline CDR1 MNHEY, CDR2 SMNVEV (reference sequence). This CDR3 reads CASRAGDRMRDEQYF. In nucleotides, the CDR3 is TGTGCCAGCAGGGCCGGAGATCGAATGCGGGACGAGCAGTACTTC.

The gene calls are TRBV6-5 and TRBJ2-1; no clear D. The CDR3 is 15 residues long. CDR1 MNHEY and CDR2 SVGAGI come from the germline V gene. V lost 2 bases to trimming and J lost 8 bases, with 16 bases between them. CDR3 residues: CASSYAVVRVDEQFF. The CDR3 DNA reads as TGTGCCAGCAGTTACGCCGTGGTTCGGGTGGATGAGCAGTTCTTC.

The chain uses TRBV18 and TRBJ1-1, with a tentative D call TRBD1 (5 bases). The CDR3 covers 14 residues. Per the germline V gene, CDR1 is KGHSH and CDR2 is LQKENI. Trimming left V 5 bases short and J 0 bases short, with 10 bases between. This CDR3 is CASSSTALNTEAFF. The CDR3 region has the DNA TGTGCCAGCTCATCGACAGCCCTGAACACTGAAGCTTTCTTT.

CDR3 sequence reads: CACLSDAGYSNQPQHF. The CDR3 DNA reads as TGTGCCTGCCTCTCAGATGCCGGGTATAGCAATCAGCCCCAGCATTTT. The chain carries TRBV30 and TRBJ1-5, with D uncertain. V gave up 6 bases and J gave up 0 bases, with 18 bases separating them. The CDR3 sequence is 16 residues long. Germline V gene lookup returns CDR1 GTSNPN and CDR2 SVGIG (reference sequence).

This clone was picked up one time. The genes are TRBV6-2 or TRBV6-3 and TRBJ2-5, with 8 bases fitting TRBD2. The V and J ends lost 2 bases and 4 bases, in that order; junction bases with no gene match: 9. The germline V gene encodes CDR1 MNHEY and CDR2 SVGEGT. There are 16 residues in the CDR3. The CDR3 loop is CASSYPLSLAGETQYF. CDR3 in DNA: TGTGCCAGCAGTTACCCCCTTTCGCTAGCGGGAGAGACCCAGTACTTC.

A single count supports this clone. The V call is TRBV5-6, the J call TRBJ1-4; no definite D call. The CDR3 runs to 18 residues. The germline V and J ends were trimmed by 2 bases and 5 bases, with 22 bases remaining between them. In germline, CDR1 is SGHDT, CDR2 YYEEEE. The CDR3 loop is CASSFLTLSTSGNEKLFF. In DNA form, the CDR3 reads TGTGCCAGCAGCTTTCTGACACTCTCGACATCTGGAAATGAAAAACTGTTTTTT.

This clone showed up just a few times. The chain couples TRBV5-5 to TRBJ2-1, with TRBD1 matching over 8 bases. The CDR3 has 15 residues. Trimming took 0 bases from V and 6 from J; bases not matched to a gene: 5. Germline V gene sequence: CDR1 SGHKS, CDR2 YYEKEE (reference sequence). The CDR3, as DNA: TGTGCCAGCAGCTTGGGTCCTACAGGGGGCAATGAGCAGTTCTTC. Its translation is CASSLGPTGGNEQFF.

This clone came up a few times. The genes are TRBV4-3 and TRBJ2-1; perhaps TRBD2 as D (6 bases). The CDR3 is made up of 17 amino acids. V was shortened by 1 base and J by 0 bases, with 13 bases between the two germline ends. In germline, CDR1 is LGHNA, CDR2 YSLEER. CDR3 sequence: CASSQGRGRSSYNEQFF. The CDR3 DNA reads as TGCGCCAGCAGCCAAGGGAGGGGCAGGAGCTCCTACAATGAGCAGTTCTTC.

As for this clone: Other DNA variants within this sample encode the same CDR3. The chain carries TRBV5-1 and TRBJ1-1; 7 bases map to TRBD1. Looked up from germline, CDR1 is SGHRS and CDR2 is YFSETQ. V trimming: 0 bases; J trimming: 4 bases; junction bases outside the gene matches: 3. The CDR3 runs to 14 residues. CDR3 in amino acids: CASSLGQGGTEAFF. The CDR3 DNA is TGCGCCAGCAGCTTGGGACAGGGTGGCACTGAAGCTTTCTTT.

The chain links TRBV7-9 to TRBJ1-4, with TRBD1 matching 7 bases. The CDR3 totals 14 residues. V lost 6 bases to trimming and J lost 9 bases; unmatched junction nucleotides: 10. Germline lookup yields CDR1 SEHNR and CDR2 FQNEAQ (reference sequence). CDR3 nucleotide sequence: TGTGCCAGCAGTACCGACAGGGAGCTAAAAAAACTGTTTTTT. As protein: CASSTDRELKKLFF.

The chain uses TRBV29-1 and TRBJ2-7, with a tentative D call TRBD1 (6 bases). Trimming took off 5 bases at V and 7 bases at J, with 18 bases between the two ends. This CDR3 comprises 13 residues. CDR1 SQVTM and CDR2 ANQGSEA come from the germline V gene. CDR3 nucleotides: TGCAGCGTTCGGTACAGGGCGTCAAGGGAGCAGTACTTC. Residues: CSVRYRASREQYF.

This chain connects TRBV7-6 to TRBJ1-1; no firm D call. The V end lost 1 base, the J end lost 7 bases, and 10 bases lay between the germline ends. CDR3 length: 13 residues. The germline CDR1 and CDR2 sequences are SGHVS and FNYEAQ. The CDR3 region has the DNA TGTGCCAGCAGCTTAGAGGCAGCGCGTGAAGCTTTCTTT. It encodes CASSLEAAREAFF.

The V gene is TRBV28, the J gene TRBJ1-2; tentative D call: TRBD1 (6 bases). The CDR3 runs 15 residues. CDR1 and CDR2 (germline): MDHEN, SYDVKM. V lost 3 bases to trimming and J lost 8 bases, with 19 bases between them. The CDR3 DNA follows: TGTGCCAGCAGTTTTCTCCTTCACCCCCAGGGGGGCTACACCTTC. Translated: CASSFLLHPQGGYTF.

The rearrangement joins TRBV21-1 to TRBJ2-7; the table's D call, TRBD2, has no DNA check behind it. TRBV21-1 represents a pseudogene. This CDR3 has 15 residues. The DNA of the CDR3 is TGTGCCAGCAGCAAAGTGCCTAGCGGGGAGGGCGAGCAGTACTTC. Protein sequence: CASSKVPSGEGEQYF.

The rearrangement uses TRBV4-3 and TRBJ2-3; 13 bases line up with TRBD2. Losses at the gene ends were 4 bases for V and 0 bases for J; bases not matched to a gene: 1. Per germline, CDR1 LGHNA and CDR2 YSLEER. The CDR3 runs to 16 residues. The DNA for the CDR3 is TGCGCCAGCAGCCTGGGACTAGCGGGAAGCACAGATACGCAGTATTTT. It translates to CASSLGLAGSTDTQYF.

This sequence joins TRBV20-1 and TRBJ1-5; a possible D gene is TRBD1 (6 bases). Germline V gene lookup returns CDR1 DFQATT and CDR2 SNEGSKA (reference sequence). The CDR3 spans 14 residues. Trimming removed 3 bases at V and 9 bases at J, with 18 bases between. This CDR3 is CSASYRVGEGPQHF. The CDR3 DNA follows: TGCAGTGCTAGTTACAGGGTCGGGGAGGGGCCCCAGCATTTT.